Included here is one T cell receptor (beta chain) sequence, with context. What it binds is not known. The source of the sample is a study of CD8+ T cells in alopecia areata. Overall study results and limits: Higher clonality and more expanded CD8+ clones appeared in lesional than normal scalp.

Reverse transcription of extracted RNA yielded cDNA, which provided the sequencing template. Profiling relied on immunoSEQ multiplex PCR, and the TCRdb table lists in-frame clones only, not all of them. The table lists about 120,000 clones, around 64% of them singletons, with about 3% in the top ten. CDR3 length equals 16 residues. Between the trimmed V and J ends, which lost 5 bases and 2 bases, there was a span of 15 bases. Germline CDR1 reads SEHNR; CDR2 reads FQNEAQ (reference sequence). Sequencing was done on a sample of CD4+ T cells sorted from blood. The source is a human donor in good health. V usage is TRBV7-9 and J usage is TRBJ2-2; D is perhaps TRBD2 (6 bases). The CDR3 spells CASSPRDFSNTGELFF. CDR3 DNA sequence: TGTGCCAGCAGCCCCCGGGACTTCTCAAACACCGGGGAGCTGTTTTTT.